This T cell receptor (beta chain) was observed in a study of regulatory T cells in long-lasting Graves disease. Points from the study as a whole: Exclusively peripheral blood, rather than thyroid tissue, was studied. Newly diagnosed disease favored TRBV20-1 and TRBJ2-1 over persistent disease.

In its sample, this clonotype was seen a few times. The antigen remains undetermined. Building the TCR beta libraries relied on iRepertoire HTBI primers, and CDR3 regions underwent Arm-PCR. From the multiplex PCR reads, TCRdb called clonotypes with MiXCR, one entry per CDR3 protein. The table lists 300,000 to 350,000 distinct CDR3 sequences, around 19% of them singletons. Germline CDR1 and CDR2: SGHTA and FQGNSA. This CDR3 is built from 13 residues. Trimming stripped 5 bases from V and 3 bases from J, with 10 bases between. Sample time point: persistent/refractory GD, antithyroid drugs over 5 years with positive TRAb. Following extraction of RNA from PBMCs, that RNA was used to make the TCR library. Patients met American Thyroid Association criteria for Graves' disease. An endocrinology department located in Xi'an, China, was where the patients came from.

The source material was peripheral blood mononuclear cells (PBMCs), sampled when the disease was refractory, from a patient treated with antithyroid drugs. This clonotype was sampled from a female donor with Graves disease. The chain combines TRBV7-2 with TRBJ1-2; D is perhaps TRBD1 (5 bases). CDR3 in amino acids: CASSLREDYGYTF. The CDR3 nucleotides are TGTGCCAGCAGCCTCAGGGAAGACTATGGCTACACCTTC.